These 11 T cell receptor beta chains came from one sample sequenced in a study of blood T cell repertoires in COVID-19. Method: immunoSEQ multiplex PCR; TCRdb's copy keeps in-frame clones and lacks some. The sample records hundreds of thousands of clones, 70% to 90% being singletons. The sample taken for sequencing was peripheral blood. The receptors originated from a woman in her 50s with COVID-19, enrolled during active disease.

Comment on this clone: Distinct nucleotide sequences in the sample also encode this CDR3. The chain couples TRBV5-4 to TRBJ2-3; D unresolved. Germline V gene sequence: CDR1 SGHNT, CDR2 YYREEE (reference sequence). The CDR3 covers 12 residues. With 5 bases removed from V and 0 bases from J, the gap between germline ends came to 4 bases. The CDR3 is CASSLSTDTQYF. Written as DNA, the CDR3 is TGTGCCAGCAGTTTAAGCACAGATACGCAGTATTTT.

This chain connects TRBV3-1 (or the pseudogene TRBV3-2) to TRBJ2-3, with D hard to call. The CDR3 spans 15 residues. Trimming left V 5 bases short and J 0 bases short, with 12 bases between. Germline V CDR1 and CDR2: LGHDT, YNNKEL (reference sequence). CDR3 nucleotides: TGTGCCAGCAGCTCTAGTGGCGCTAGCACAGATACGCAGTATTTT. This codes for CASSSSGASTDTQYF.

CDR3 coding DNA: TGTGCCCTCCCCCGAAGACTACCTAACTATGGCTACACCTTC. Translation gives CALPRRLPNYGYTF. The chain couples TRBV7-5 to TRBJ1-2. TRBV7-5 is flagged as a pseudogene. The CDR3 totals 14 residues.

V is TRBV19 and J is TRBJ1-1; possibly TRBD1 for D (5 bases). The length of the CDR3 is 15 residues. Germline loops: CDR1 LNHDA, CDR2 SQIVND (reference sequence). The V and J ends lost 7 bases and 1 base respectively, with 16 bases between them. The CDR3 is CASTVGGWENTEAFF. CDR3 DNA sequence: TGTGCCAGTACCGTGGGGGGTTGGGAGAACACTGAAGCTTTCTTT.

Only one count was recorded for this clone. As DNA, the CDR3 is TGCGCCAGCAGCCAGCTAGCGGGGGGCTACAATGAGCAGTTCTTC. Its protein is CASSQLAGGYNEQFF. The rearrangement uses TRBV4-1 and TRBJ2-1, with 11 nucleotides matching TRBD2. Germline V gene sequence: CDR1 MGHRA, CDR2 YSYEKL. The CDR3 contains 15 residues. Germline trimming cut 3 bases from V and 3 bases from J; bases unmatched to any gene: 1.

The chain couples TRBV7-2 to TRBJ2-2; 7 nucleotides agree with TRBD1. The CDR3 spans 16 residues. The V gene's germline CDR1 is SGHTA and CDR2 FQGNSA. V was pared by 2 bases and J by 0 bases, with 3 bases of the junction left unmatched. The CDR3 loop reads CASSLSQGANTGELFF. The CDR3 nucleotides read TGTGCCAGCAGCTTATCTCAGGGGGCGAACACCGGGGAGCTGTTTTTT.

The rearrangement uses TRBV30 and TRBJ2-7, with a possible D match to TRBD1 (5 bases). Germline CDR1 and CDR2: GTSNPN and SVGIG (reference sequence). This CDR3 region has 14 residues. Trimming removed 0 bases from V and 3 bases from J, with 12 bases in between. The CDR3 DNA reads as TGTGCCTGGAGTGTCGCGGACACCTTCTACGAGCAGTACTTC. Amino acids: CAWSVADTFYEQYF.

This clone appeared a single time. The V and J genes are TRBV28 and TRBJ2-3; 8 bases align to TRBD1. From germline, CDR1 is MDHEN and CDR2 SYDVKM. Germline trimming cut 5 bases from V and 0 bases from J; bases unmatched to any gene: 7. The CDR3 contains 16 residues. CDR3 nucleotide sequence: TGTGCCAGCAGTCCCGCAGGGGGCTCGAGCACAGATACGCAGTATTTT. Translating it yields CASSPAGGSSTDTQYF.

This rearrangement joins TRBV4-1 to TRBJ2-1; the D is unclear. The germline V gene encodes CDR1 MGHRA and CDR2 YSYEKL. This CDR3 spans 11 amino acids. V lost 1 base and J lost 7, with 2 bases in between. The CDR3 DNA follows: TGCGCCAGCAGCCAAGTAAATGAGCAGTTCTTC. Translating it yields CASSQVNEQFF.

The chain couples TRBV24-1 to TRBJ1-1, with 7 bases fitting TRBD1. The CDR3 sequence is 13 residues long. Germline V gives CDR1 KGHDR, CDR2 SFDVKD. Unmatched junction bases numbered 2, after V lost 7 bases and J lost 1 base. This chain's CDR3 is CATRGDRNTEAFF. CDR3 nucleotide sequence: TGTGCCACCAGAGGGGACAGGAACACTGAAGCTTTCTTT.

The J gene is TRBJ1-2, the V gene TRBV4-1; D gene ambiguous. The CDR3 has 13 residues. V lost 4 bases to trimming and J lost 4 bases, with 10 bases between them. Germline CDR1 is MGHRA and CDR2 is YSYEKL. Written as DNA, the CDR3 is TGCGCCAGCAGCCTCCCAGATGTCTATGGCTACACCTTC. Translating it yields CASSLPDVYGYTF.